This T cell receptor (beta chain) is from a study of CD8 T cells in ankylosing spondylitis. Study-level findings and limits: A TCR beta motif of eight highly homologous variants appeared characteristic of ankylosing spondylitis blood. There was reportedly significant enrichment of clones that were disease-linked in matched ankylosing spondylitis synovial fluid.

Only a few counts were recorded for this clonotype. Its antigen is currently unknown. By quantitative 5'-RACE with molecular barcodes, the TCR beta libraries were made. Via MiXCR, TCRdb re-called the 5' RACE reads, giving one row per CDR3 protein. The sample has about 750,000 distinct CDR3 sequences; 15% to 20% are singletons. CDR3 length equals 15 residues. Germline V gene data show CDR1 as MNHEY and CDR2 as SVGEGT. Unmatched junction bases numbered 10, after V lost 6 bases and J lost 3 bases. The gene calls are TRBV6-2 or TRBV6-3 and TRBJ2-7; TRBD1 agrees at 8 bases. This receptor was taken from a male donor with ankylosing spondylitis. Sequenced sample: blood, either unsorted or a sorted T cell fraction (not recorded which). CDR3 sequence: CASRPNTGGYYEQYF. In nucleotides, the CDR3 is TGTGCCAGCAGACCCAACACAGGGGGATACTACGAGCAGTACTTC.